This TCR beta chain was found in a study of beta chain features in type 1 diabetes (dated by TCRdb to 2016 to 2018). With respect to the entire study: Mean age, gender distribution, total cell number and subset yield did not differ between patients and healthy donors. The study compared TCRB repertoires of sorted circulating CD4+ T cell subsets between recently diagnosed type 1 diabetes patients and matched healthy donors. A total of about 110,000,000 sorted cells were examined across all samples, and a strong correlation was observed between cell number per subset and RNA yield. Regulatory and stem cell-like memory subsets were isolated from only 8 patients and roughly 8 healthy donors, whereas naive and central memory subsets came from all 30 or so donors.

This clone turned up a few times. The antigen it binds to is not known. Qualities for individual bases were not recorded, and no much larger clone is one base off. A single peripheral blood draw of 90 to 150 mL on average was collected from each donor into heparinised tubes. A BD FACSAria II was used to sort naive, central memory, regulatory and stem cell-like memory CD4+ T cells with a panel that included CD45RO, CCR7, CD25, CD127, CD95 and CD27. A purity above 95% was achieved for all sorted populations. PBMCs were separated immediately by Lymphoprep density gradient centrifugation and were stained directly, without being cultured. So that batch effects would be minimized, each experiment stained and sorted samples in pairs, pairing one healthy donor with one patient. The study at large found these results: Naive, central memory and regulatory TCRB repertoires appeared to be more alike among patients than among healthy donors. Only small numbers of individuals were included in the HLA sub-analyses, which left unresolved whether HLA type had any influence on TCRB rearrangement. Because cDNA was sequenced instead of genomic DNA, highly expressing activated cells could be over-represented, though the groups showed no difference in activation or CD3 levels. PCR might favor shorter templates, but patient and control samples were amplified and corrected together, so any skew would affect both groups equally. Fewer insertions and more nucleotide deletions at VDJ recombination sites were observed in patients with type 1 diabetes, implying thymic rearrangement abnormalities. Type 1 diabetes patients showed a moderate but significant shortening of TCRB CDR3 length in all four CD4+ subsets.

Reading the germline V gene gives CDR1 SQVTM and CDR2 ANQGSEA. Trimming costs V 4 bases and J 0 bases, and their ends lie 9 bases apart. The CDR3 spans 13 residues, from the cysteine through the phenylalanine. The DNA shown is the 39-base CDR3, in frame from base 1. The entire amount of isolated RNA was reverse transcribed using the High Capacity cDNA Reverse Transcription Kit, so the sequenced TCRB transcripts were expressed ones. Deep immunoSEQ sequencing was performed on naive, central memory and regulatory T cell samples, with an average of roughly 3.5 million total reads per sample. Sorted cells were lysed in RLT buffer, and RNA was extracted using DNase-treated RNeasy Micro or Mini kits according to cell number. To prevent cross-contamination, every cell subset was processed on its own, while patient and healthy donor samples were processed together. Using the immunoSEQ multiplex PCR, TCRB sequences were amplified from cDNA into 87-bp fragments spanning the CDR3 region. Amplicons were sequenced on the Illumina HiSeq platform. Per the original workflow: Synthetic template baselines were used to correct PCR bias computationally, reads within Hamming distance 2 were collapsed, and singletons that could not be merged were discarded. By aligning reads against IMGT, V, D and J genes, CDR3 length, and insertions or deletions at six rearrangement sites were assigned. Within each subset, clonotype counts were normalized to sorted cell number, and only after that were true diversity and Gini coefficients computed with the tcR R package. The overlap coefficient, calculated on TCRB nucleotide sequences, was used to quantify repertoire sharing. Out-of-frame TCRB sequences from naive cells were analyzed as a proxy for the pre-selection repertoire. The clones in this table, taken by TCRdb from immuneACCESS, are in-frame only. Not every clone is retained; where verified, under half of the shortfall comes from an unresolved V gene, and the cause of the rest is unknown. The V and J calls and clone size are taken from that table; D and trimming were inferred from the DNA. This sample holds 550,000 to 850,000 clones; 13% were observed only once. Jointly, the top ten make up around 0.022% of the sample.

This clonotype was obtained from a man between 18 and 29 years old with type 1 diabetes. Sequenced sample: naive CD4+ T cells from blood. The cell subset or site label for this specimen denotes: true naive CD4+ T cells. The sequence is built from TRBV29-1 and TRBJ1-1; the D segment cannot be called with confidence. The CDR3 sequence is CSVVRKMNTEAFF. The nucleotide sequence reads as follows: TGCAGCGTTGTAAGGAAAATGAACACTGAAGCTTTCTTT. When the CDR3 is completed using the reference TRBV29-1 and TRBJ1-1 genes on either side, the full variable domain is SAVISQKPSRDICQRGTSLTIQCQVDSQVTMMFWYRQQPGQSLTLIATANQGSEATYESGFVIDKFPISRPNLTFSTLTVSNMSPEDSSIYLCSVVRKMNTEAFFGQGTRLTVV.